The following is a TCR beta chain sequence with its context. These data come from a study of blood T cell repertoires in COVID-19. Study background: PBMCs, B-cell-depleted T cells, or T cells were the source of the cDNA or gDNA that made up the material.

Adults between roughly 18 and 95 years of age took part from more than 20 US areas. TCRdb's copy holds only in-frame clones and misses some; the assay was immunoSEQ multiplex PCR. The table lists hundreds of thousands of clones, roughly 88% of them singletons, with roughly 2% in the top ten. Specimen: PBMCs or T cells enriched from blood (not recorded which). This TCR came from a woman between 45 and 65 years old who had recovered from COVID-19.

In DNA, the CDR3 is TGTGCCAGCAGGGAGACAGGGGCTCTCTCTGGGGCCAACGTCCTGACTTTC. This translates into CASRETGALSGANVLTF. The chain employs TRBV27 and TRBJ2-6; 8 bases align to TRBD1. The CDR3 runs 17 residues. V was clipped by 6 bases and J by 0 bases; unmatched bases: 7. CDR1 is MNHEY, CDR2 SMNVEV, per germline (reference sequence).